This TCR beta chain was captured by sequencing in a study of T cell responses to AZD1222 COVID-19 vaccine. About the study: Second-dose groups at about 4 or about 12 weeks were pooled.

Using immunoSEQ multiplex PCR, the repertoire was profiled, and TCRdb retains in-frame clones only, with some absent. This sample has 100,000 to 150,000 clones; approximately 84% occur once, and the top ten carry 20% to 25%. The germline V gene has CDR1 SEHNR and CDR2 FQNEAQ (reference sequence). Between the trimmed V and J ends, which lost 4 bases and 2 bases, there was a span of 9 bases. The CDR3 spans 13 residues. The sample in question was peripheral blood, obtained on day 0 of AZD1222 vaccination. The chain uses TRBV7-9 and TRBJ2-7; no reliable D call. This receptor was obtained from an adult in good health. In DNA, the CDR3 is TGTGCCAGCAGCTCCAAAGGCCCCTACGAGCAGTACTTC. Amino acid sequence: CASSSKGPYEQYF.